The following is a TCR beta chain sequence with its context. This entry is derived from a study of blood T cell repertoires in COVID-19. Study overall: Whether acute or convalescent, the COVID-19 samples came from the United States, Italy and Spain. The cDNA or gDNA used as material had been derived from T cells, B-cell-depleted T cells, or PBMCs.

Original methodology: The assay estimated nucleated cells by amplifying reference gene primers. Using immunoSEQ multiplex PCR, the repertoire was profiled, and TCRdb retains in-frame clones only, with some absent. V, J and clone size are taken as reported in that table, and D and trimming were inferred from the DNA itself. The sample holds roughly 20,000 clones, 90% to 95% seen once. Germline assignment: CDR1 SGHRS and CDR2 YFSETQ. The CDR3 covers 16 residues. V lost 7 bases to trimming and J lost 3 bases; unmatched junction nucleotides: 12. The source is a woman in her forties or fifties with active COVID-19. The sequenced sample consisted of peripheral blood. This chain joins TRBV5-1 and TRBJ1-1, with 10 bases lining up with TRBD1. CDR3 sequence reads: CASFRTGGGTDTEAFF. The CDR3 coding sequence is TGCGCCAGCTTCCGGACAGGGGGAGGCACTGACACTGAAGCTTTCTTT.